The 18 T cell receptor beta chains reported below all come from one sample, sequenced in a study of control samples from healthy donors and cancer patients. Repertoires were generated with immunoSEQ multiplex PCR, while TCRdb's copy carries only in-frame clones and drops some. The sample has more than 140,000 clones; about 90% are singletons. The sample was blood. Receptors were obtained from a man aged 18 to 30 in good health.

The rearrangement uses TRBV7-2 and TRBJ2-7; tentatively, D is TRBD1 (9 bases). The V end was cut by 5 bases, the J end by 1 base, with 18 bases between. The CDR3 runs 16 residues. Germline V gene lookup returns CDR1 SGHTA and CDR2 FQGNSA. The CDR3 sequence is CASSGSGGTGSYEQYF. The CDR3 DNA reads as TGTGCCAGCAGCGGATCGGGGGGGACAGGGTCCTACGAGCAGTACTTC.

The rearrangement links TRBV5-1 to TRBJ2-5; D not resolved. The CDR3 spans 13 residues. Germline V gene sequence: CDR1 SGHRS, CDR2 YFSETQ. V was trimmed by 0 bases and J by 7 bases, leaving 10 bases between them. The CDR3 loop is CASSLESLGTQYF. The CDR3 coding sequence is TGCGCCAGCAGCTTGGAATCCCTGGGGACCCAGTACTTC.

The chain recombines TRBV5-1 with TRBJ1-4, with a possible D match to TRBD1 (5 bases). V was pared by 0 bases and J by 8 bases, with 11 bases between. Germline V gene sequence: CDR1 SGHRS, CDR2 YFSETQ. The CDR3 contains 14 residues. For the CDR3, the DNA is TGCGCCAGCAGCTTGGGGCAGGGCCTGGAAAAACTGTTTTTT. This encodes CASSLGQGLEKLFF. Drawing the rest from reference TRBV5-1 and TRBJ1-4, the complete variable domain is KAGVTQTPRYLIKTRGQQVTLSCSPISGHRSVSWYQQTPGQGLQFLFEYFSETQRNKGNFPGRFSGRQFSNSRSEMNVSTLELGDSALYLCASSLGQGLEKLFFGSGTQLSVL.

The chain joins TRBV4-1 to TRBJ1-1, with 9 nucleotides matching TRBD1. Losses at the gene ends were 1 base for V and 5 bases for J; bases not matched to a gene: 5. Germline-derived CDR1 and CDR2 are MGHRA and YSYEKL. The CDR3 extends over 15 amino acids. CDR3 sequence reads: CASSQGGQGGTEAFF. The DNA for the CDR3 is TGCGCCAGCAGCCAAGGGGGACAGGGAGGGACTGAAGCTTTCTTT.

The chain couples TRBV4-2 to TRBJ2-7, with TRBD1 as a possible D gene (5 bases). The CDR3 is 18 residues long. Looked up from germline, CDR1 is LGHNA and CDR2 is YNFKEQ. Trimming removed 1 base from V and 3 bases from J, with 22 bases in between. CDR3 in DNA: TGTGCCAGCAGCCAAGCTGCGACGATATTTGACAGCAACTACGAGCAGTACTTC. It codes for CASSQAATIFDSNYEQYF.

The chain uses TRBV3-1 (or the pseudogene TRBV3-2) and TRBJ1-2; D might be TRBD1 (5 bases). The CDR3 consists of 17 residues. Germline V gene lookup returns CDR1 LGHDT and CDR2 YNNKEL (reference sequence). Trimming pared 0 bases from V and 7 bases from J, leaving 21 bases between. The CDR3 DNA sequence: TGTGCCAGCAGCCAAGATGGGCCGCGGCAGGGAACCACTGGCTACACCTTC. The encoded protein is CASSQDGPRQGTTGYTF.

The rearrangement links TRBV30 to TRBJ1-2, with D possibly being TRBD1 (5 bases). Germline V gene data show CDR1 as GTSNPN and CDR2 as SVGIG (reference sequence). The CDR3 is made up of 13 amino acids. Trimming removed 7 bases from V and 2 bases from J, with 14 bases in between. CDR3: CASTGGENYGYTF. In DNA, the CDR3 is TGTGCCTCGACTGGAGGGGAAAACTATGGCTACACCTTC. Filled out from reference TRBV30 and TRBJ1-2, the complete variable domain reads SQTIHQWPATLVQPVGSPLSLECTVEGTSNPNLYWYRQAAGRGLQLLFYSVGIGQISSEVPQNLSASRPQDRQFILSSKKLLLSDSGFYLCASTGGENYGYTFGSGTRLTVV.

The chain links TRBV27 to TRBJ2-2; D possibly uses TRBD1 or TRBD2 (6 bases each). The germline gives CDR1 MNHEY, CDR2 SMNVEV (reference sequence). This CDR3 has 15 residues. V dropped 3 bases and J dropped 3 bases, with 11 bases sitting between them. For the CDR3, the DNA is TGTGCCAGCAGTTTCGGGGGCAGGCACACCGGGGAGCTGTTTTTT. Amino acid sequence: CASSFGGRHTGELFF.

The genes are TRBV9 and TRBJ1-4; 7 bases map to TRBD1. Germline V gives CDR1 SGDLS, CDR2 YYNGEE. V shed 0 bases, J shed 5 bases, and the junction held 4 bases outside the gene matches. CDR3 length equals 15 residues. The CDR3 coding sequence is TGTGCCAGCAGCGTAGGGGACAGACTAAATGAAAAACTGTTTTTT. Residues: CASSVGDRLNEKLFF. Using reference TRBV9 and TRBJ1-4 for the parts outside the CDR3, the full variable domain is DSGVTQTPKHLITATGQRVTLRCSPRSGDLSVYWYQQSLDQGLQFLIQYYNGEERAKGNILERFSAQQFPDLHSELNLSSLELGDSALYFCASSVGDRLNEKLFFGSGTQLSVL.

The chain joins TRBV4-2 to TRBJ2-5; no firm D call. CDR1 and CDR2 (germline): LGHNA, YNFKEQ. Trimming took off 4 bases at V and 9 bases at J, with 15 bases between the two ends. This CDR3 is 13 amino acids long. In DNA, the CDR3 is TGTGCCAGCAGCCGTCTCCCCCAGGAAGCCCAGTACTTC. As protein: CASSRLPQEAQYF.

The rearrangement links TRBV5-5 to TRBJ1-5; maybe TRBD1 (5 bases). Trimming removed 4 bases at V and 2 bases at J, with 13 bases between. The CDR3 contains 15 residues. Germline V lookup: CDR1 SGHKS, CDR2 YYEKEE (reference sequence). The CDR3 bases are TGTGCCAGCAGCCCTCAGTGGGGCGGCAATCAGCCCCAGCATTTT. Protein product: CASSPQWGGNQPQHF.

The rearrangement links TRBV4-1 to TRBJ2-7, with D possibly TRBD1 on 5 matching bases. Germline V gene lookup returns CDR1 MGHRA and CDR2 YSYEKL. The CDR3 has 14 amino acids. The V end lost 1 base, the J end lost 3 bases, and 10 bases lay between the germline ends. Written as DNA, the CDR3 is TGCGCCAGCAGCCAAGGCCCAGGGAACTACGAGCAGTACTTC. Residues: CASSQGPGNYEQYF.

The chain combines TRBV7-6 with TRBJ1-1, with D possibly TRBD1 on 6 matching bases. Looked up from germline, CDR1 is SGHVS and CDR2 is FNYEAQ. Trimming took off 3 bases at V and 0 bases at J, with 8 bases between the two ends. The CDR3 is made up of 14 amino acids. The CDR3 region has the DNA TGTGCCAGCAGCTTCCAGGGGATGAACACTGAAGCTTTCTTT. Residues: CASSFQGMNTEAFF.

V gene TRBV7-2 combines with J gene TRBJ1-4; 9 bases align to TRBD1. V lost 1 base to trimming and J lost 7 bases; unmatched junction nucleotides: 7. Germline assignment: CDR1 SGHTA and CDR2 FQGNSA. The CDR3 consists of 16 residues. DNA for the CDR3: TGTGCCAGCAGCTTAGGACCTACAGGGGGCGGTGAAAAACTGTTTTTT. Protein sequence: CASSLGPTGGGEKLFF.

The rearrangement links TRBV5-8 to TRBJ1-2; D unresolved. Trimming removed 6 bases from V and 5 bases from J, with 11 bases in between. This CDR3 has 12 amino acids. Germline CDR1 is SGHTS and CDR2 is YDEGEE. CDR3 nucleotide sequence: TGTGCCAGCAACCCCTTGGCATATGGCTACACCTTC. Translated: CASNPLAYGYTF.

This chain links TRBV7-6 with TRBJ2-7, with TRBD2 matching 9 bases. The CDR3 runs 15 residues. Germline assignment: CDR1 SGHVS and CDR2 FNYEAQ. V was clipped by 1 base and J by 2 bases; unmatched bases: 3. The CDR3 reads CASSLGTSAAYEQYF. The CDR3 DNA is TGTGCCAGCAGCTTAGGGACTAGCGCCGCCTACGAGCAGTACTTC.

The V gene is TRBV7-2, the J gene TRBJ1-5; D gene ambiguous. Trimming took off 5 bases at V and 2 bases at J, with 16 bases between the two ends. Germline values: CDR1 SGHTA, CDR2 FQGNSA. CDR3 size: 16 residues. The CDR3 is CASSPWSVSGNQPQHF. CDR3 bases: TGTGCCAGCAGCCCCTGGTCTGTTTCCGGCAATCAGCCCCAGCATTTT.

CDR3 amino acids: CASSLVSQMETQYF. CDR3 sequence (DNA): TGTGCCAGCAGCTTGGTTTCCCAAATGGAGACCCAGTACTTC. J is TRBJ2-5 and V is TRBV5-6; D is uncertain. CDR3 length equals 14 residues. Germline CDR1 and CDR2: SGHDT and YYEEEE. V lost 0 bases, J lost 5 bases, and 11 bases lay in between.